Following are 21 T cell receptor beta chains from one sample sequenced in a study of T cell repertoires in cytomegalovirus infection. TCRdb itself ran the reads through MiXCR, one entry per CDR3 protein. The sample contains around 490,000 distinct CDR3 sequences, more than 25% of which appear only once. Sequences were obtained from PBMCs. These receptors all come from a human donor in good health (CMV status not recorded). Some clones in this sample may be carry-over from other donors' samples.

This clonotype was observed many times. The rearrangement joins TRBV7-8 to TRBJ2-1; possible D gene TRBD2, 6 bases. The CDR3 has 15 residues. CDR1 and CDR2 from the germline V gene are SGHVS and FQNEAQ. Trimming shortened V by 5 bases and J by 1 base, and 12 bases separated the two germline ends. CDR3 protein: CASSDASDSYNEQFF. CDR3 DNA sequence: TGTGCCAGCAGCGACGCTAGCGATTCCTACAATGAGCAGTTCTTC.

This clonotype has only a few counts. J is TRBJ2-1 and V is TRBV3-1; 9 positions agree with TRBD1. Germline V gives CDR1 LGHDT, CDR2 YNNKEL (reference sequence). The CDR3 has 14 amino acids. Germline trimming cut 3 bases from V and 7 bases from J; bases unmatched to any gene: 4. The DNA of the CDR3 is TGTGCCAGCAGCCACTGGGACAGGGTAAATGAGCAGTTCTTC. Translated, it gives CASSHWDRVNEQFF.

J is TRBJ1-1 and V is TRBV5-8, with unresolved D. The V and J ends lost 1 base and 0 bases respectively, with 10 bases between them. Germline V gene sequence: CDR1 SGHTS, CDR2 YDEGEE. The CDR3 has 15 residues. CDR3 in DNA: TGTGCCAGCAGCTTGAGGGAAGTCCTGAACACTGAAGCTTTCTTT. Its translation: CASSLREVLNTEAFF.

V and J are TRBV11-1 and TRBJ2-1; weak D call: TRBD2 (6 bases). The CDR3 extends over 15 amino acids. V was trimmed by 3 bases and J by 3 bases, leaving 12 bases between them. From germline, CDR1 is SGHAT and CDR2 FQDESV (reference sequence). CDR3 in amino acids: CASSFSGGVYNEQFF. The DNA for the CDR3 is TGTGCCAGCAGCTTCTCGGGCGGGGTCTACAATGAGCAGTTCTTC.

The chain is built from TRBV7-2 and TRBJ1-2, with 7 nucleotides matching TRBD1. This CDR3 is 13 amino acids long. V lost 3 bases and J lost 7; bases outside the gene matches: 5. Germline loops: CDR1 SGHTA, CDR2 FQGNSA. CDR3 region: CASSFTGEGGYTF. Written as DNA, the CDR3 is TGTGCCAGCAGCTTTACAGGGGAGGGTGGCTACACCTTC.

V and J are TRBV6-2 or TRBV6-3 and TRBJ2-1; maybe TRBD1 (6 bases). Germline V gene data show CDR1 as MNHEY and CDR2 as SVGEGT. V shed 2 bases and J shed 5 bases, with 16 bases lying between them. The length of the CDR3 is 16 residues. The CDR3 sequence: CASSYERGPGDNEQFF. The CDR3, as DNA: TGTGCCAGCAGTTACGAGCGCGGTCCAGGGGACAATGAGCAGTTCTTC.

The chain is built from TRBV20-1 and TRBJ2-5, with 9 bases fitting TRBD2. Per germline, CDR1 DFQATT and CDR2 SNEGSKA (reference sequence). This CDR3 has 13 amino acids. V lost 6 bases to trimming and J lost 5 bases; unmatched junction nucleotides: 7. CDR3 residues: CSAPVAGAETQYF. The DNA of the CDR3 is TGCAGTGCCCCCGTAGCGGGAGCGGAGACCCAGTACTTC.

The chain couples TRBV12-3 or TRBV12-4 to TRBJ1-5; 8 positions match TRBD1. This CDR3 has 13 amino acids. V lost 5 bases to trimming and J lost 6 bases; unmatched junction nucleotides: 3. The CDR3 protein is CASSRTGFQPQHF. Written as DNA, the CDR3 is TGTGCCAGCAGTCGGACAGGGTTTCAGCCCCAGCATTTT.

This clonotype came up once. The rearrangement joins TRBV6-5 to TRBJ2-1, with 8 bases identical to TRBD2. With V trimmed by 3 bases and J by 7 bases, 5 bases remained unmatched. This CDR3 spans 14 amino acids. From germline, CDR1 is MNHEY and CDR2 SVGAGI. The CDR3 coding sequence is TGTGCCAGCAGTTATCCGGGACTAGGTAATGAGCAGTTCTTC. As protein: CASSYPGLGNEQFF.

This clonotype was picked up a small number of times. The J gene is TRBJ2-5, the V gene TRBV30; TRBD1 aligns across 7 bases. Germline V gives CDR1 GTSNPN, CDR2 SVGIG (reference sequence). CDR3 size: 13 residues. J gave up 1 base and V 3 bases, and 2 bases lay outside the gene matches. Here the CDR3 DNA reads TGTGCCTGGAGAGGACAGGTCCAAGAGACCCAGTACTTC. Translating gives CAWRGQVQETQYF.

The sample holds a few counts of this clonotype. This rearrangement joins TRBV6-2 or TRBV6-3 to TRBJ1-5; unclear D gene. Germline lookup yields CDR1 MNHEY and CDR2 SVGEGT. Trimming left V 7 bases short and J 0 bases short, with 13 bases between. CDR3 length: 15 amino acids. The chain's CDR3 is CASTRRMNSNQPQHF. In nucleotides, the CDR3 is TGTGCCAGCACCCGACGGATGAATAGCAATCAGCCCCAGCATTTT.

This clonotype occurred many times. The V and J genes are TRBV7-2 and TRBJ1-2, with 7 bases lining up with TRBD1. The length of the CDR3 is 16 residues. Trimming took 4 bases from V and 6 from J; bases not matched to a gene: 14. From germline, CDR1 is SGHTA and CDR2 FQGNSA. In DNA form, the CDR3 reads TGTGCCAGCAGCTACGACCAGGACAGGCTATGGGATGGCTACACCTTC. Encoded protein: CASSYDQDRLWDGYTF.

The V gene is TRBV5-4, the J gene TRBJ1-4, with D tentatively TRBD1 (5 bases). The V gene lost 4 bases and the J gene lost 5 bases, with 18 bases spanning the gap. CDR3 length: 16 residues. Germline V gene lookup returns CDR1 SGHNT and CDR2 YYREEE (reference sequence). The CDR3 DNA is TGTGCCAGCAGCGAAAGCTCCGGGACGGGGAATGAAAAACTGTTTTTT. It is translated as CASSESSGTGNEKLFF.

About this clonotype: At one end the junction does not follow the germline gene, possibly because of a read error. The chain has TRBV7-6 and TRBJ2-1; D call uncertain. The germline gives CDR1 SGHVS, CDR2 FNYEAQ. The CDR3 extends over 13 amino acids. The CDR3 loop reads CASSFYSDNEQFF. CDR3 DNA sequence: TGTGCCAGCAGCTTTTACTCCGACAATGAGCAGTTCTTC. The full variable domain, completed using reference TRBV7-6 and TRBJ2-1, is GAGVSQSPRYKVTKRGQDVALRCDPISGHVSLYWYRQALGQGPEFLTYFNYEAQQDKSGLPNDRFSAERPEGSISTLTIQRTEQRDSAMYRCASSFYSDNEQFFGPGTRLTVL.

The J gene is TRBJ1-1, the V gene TRBV6-6; a weak D match, TRBD1 (5 bases). Germline loops: CDR1 MNHNY, CDR2 SVGAGI (reference sequence). This CDR3 spans 14 amino acids. V lost 3 bases and J lost 5, with 13 bases in between. The chain's CDR3 is CASSYLIGGTEAFF. The CDR3 DNA reads TGTGCCAGCAGTTATTTAATCGGGGGGACTGAAGCTTTCTTT.

V gene TRBV6-8 combines with J gene TRBJ2-3, with 12 bases lining up with TRBD2. The CDR3 covers 20 residues. V lost 6 bases to trimming and J lost 4 bases; unmatched junction nucleotides: 20. Germline CDR1 is MNHGY and CDR2 is SAAAGT. CDR3 DNA: TGTGCCAGCAGACAAAAACCTAGCGGGAGGGCCAATTGGGTGGCAGATACGCAGTATTTT. Protein: CASRQKPSGRANWVADTQYF.

This clonotype was counted ten times or more. V usage is TRBV7-9 and J usage is TRBJ2-3; a weak D match, TRBD1 (6 bases). CDR1 and CDR2 from the germline V gene are SEHNR and FQNEAQ (reference sequence). V was trimmed by 4 bases and J by 0 bases, leaving 11 bases between them. The CDR3 is 15 amino acids. CDR3 loop: CASSSRGRSTDTQYF. The CDR3 nucleotides read TGTGCCAGCAGCTCCAGGGGCCGGAGCACAGATACGCAGTATTTT. Filled out from reference TRBV7-9 and TRBJ2-3, the complete variable domain reads DTGVSQNPRHKITKRGQNVTFRCDPISEHNRLYWYRQTLGQGPEFLTYFQNEAQLEKSRLLSDRFSAERPKGSFSTLEIQRTEQGDSAMYLCASSSRGRSTDTQYFGPGTRLTVL.

The chain recombines TRBV20-1 with TRBJ1-5; D possibly corresponds to TRBD1 (6 bases). This CDR3 has 13 residues. The germline gives CDR1 DFQATT, CDR2 SNEGSKA (reference sequence). The germline V and J ends were trimmed by 7 bases and 7 bases, with 17 bases remaining between them. CDR3 residues: CSVPDGGGQPQHF. In DNA form, the CDR3 reads TGCAGTGTCCCCGACGGGGGCGGGCAGCCCCAGCATTTT.

This clonotype was seen more than once but under ten times. CDR3: CASSSPKTGLYEQYF. For the CDR3, the DNA is TGTGCCAGCAGCTCGCCGAAGACAGGGCTTTACGAGCAGTACTTC. This chain links TRBV11-2 with TRBJ2-7, with 7 bases matching TRBD1. This CDR3 has 15 residues. Germline values: CDR1 SGHAT, CDR2 FQNNGV. J was trimmed by 4 bases and V by 4 bases; bases with no gene match: 10.

This clonotype turned up a few times. V usage is TRBV6-2 or TRBV6-3 and J usage is TRBJ2-7; 7 positions agree with TRBD2. V gave up 2 bases and J gave up 2 bases; unmatched junction bases: 6. Germline V gene sequence: CDR1 MNHEY, CDR2 SVGEGT. This CDR3 region has 15 residues. The CDR3 nucleotides are TGTGCCAGCAGTTACAGGAAGGGACTAACCTACGAGCAGTACGTC. This sequence encodes CASSYRKGLTYEQYV.

The rearrangement joins TRBV2 to TRBJ2-2, with D hard to call. Germline CDR1 is SNHLY and CDR2 is FYNNEI. This CDR3 has 14 amino acids. Deletions cut 4 bases from V and 7 bases from J, with 13 bases between. The CDR3 DNA reads as TGTGCCAGCAGTGTTGTACGAGTTTACGGGGAGCTGTTTTTT. This translates into CASSVVRVYGELFF.